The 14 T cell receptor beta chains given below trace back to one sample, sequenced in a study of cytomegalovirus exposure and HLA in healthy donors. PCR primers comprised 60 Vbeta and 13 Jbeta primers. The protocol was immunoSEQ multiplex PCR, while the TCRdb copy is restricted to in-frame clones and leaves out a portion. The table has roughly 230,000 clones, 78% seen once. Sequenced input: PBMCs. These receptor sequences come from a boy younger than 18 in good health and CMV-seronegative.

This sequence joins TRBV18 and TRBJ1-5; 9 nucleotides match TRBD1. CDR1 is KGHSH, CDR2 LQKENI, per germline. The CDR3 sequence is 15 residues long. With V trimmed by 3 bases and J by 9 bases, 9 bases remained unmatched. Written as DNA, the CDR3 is TGTGCCAGCTCACCTACAACAGGGGGCGAGGGGCCCCAGCATTTT. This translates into CASSPTTGGEGPQHF.

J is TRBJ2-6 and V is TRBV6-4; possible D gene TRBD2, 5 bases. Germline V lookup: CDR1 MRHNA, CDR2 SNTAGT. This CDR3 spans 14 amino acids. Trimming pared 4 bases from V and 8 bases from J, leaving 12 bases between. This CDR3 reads CASSVRTGTNVLTF. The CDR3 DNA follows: TGTGCCAGCAGTGTAAGGACGGGGACCAACGTCCTGACTTTC.

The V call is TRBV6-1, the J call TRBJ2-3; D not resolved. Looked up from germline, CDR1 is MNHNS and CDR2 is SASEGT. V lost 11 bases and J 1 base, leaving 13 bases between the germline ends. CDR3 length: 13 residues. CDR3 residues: CAGAETRTDTQYF. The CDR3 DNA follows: TGTGCCGGAGCAGAAACGCGCACAGATACGCAGTATTTT.

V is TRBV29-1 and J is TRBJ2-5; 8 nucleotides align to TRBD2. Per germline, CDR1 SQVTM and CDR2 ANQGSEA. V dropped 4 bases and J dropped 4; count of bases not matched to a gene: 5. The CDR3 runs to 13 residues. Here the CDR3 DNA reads TGCAGCGTTGGTAGGCTAGCGGGAGAGACCCAGTACTTC. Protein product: CSVGRLAGETQYF.

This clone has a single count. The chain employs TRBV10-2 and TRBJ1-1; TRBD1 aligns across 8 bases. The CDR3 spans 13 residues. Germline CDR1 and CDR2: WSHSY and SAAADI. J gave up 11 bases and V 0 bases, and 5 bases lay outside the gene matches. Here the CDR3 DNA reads TGCGCCAGCAGTGAGTCGAGACAGGGGATTGCTTTCTTT. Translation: CASSESRQGIAFF.

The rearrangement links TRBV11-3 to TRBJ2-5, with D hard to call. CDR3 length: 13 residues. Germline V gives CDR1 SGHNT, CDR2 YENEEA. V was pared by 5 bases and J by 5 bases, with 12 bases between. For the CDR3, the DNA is TGTGCCAGCAGCGTGGCCCCTTTCGAGACCCAGTACTTC. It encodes CASSVAPFETQYF.

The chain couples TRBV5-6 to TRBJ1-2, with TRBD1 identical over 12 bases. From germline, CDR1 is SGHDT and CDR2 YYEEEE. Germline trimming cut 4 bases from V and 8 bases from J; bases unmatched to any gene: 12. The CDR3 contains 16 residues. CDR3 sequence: CASSPLPGQGARGYTF. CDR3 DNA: TGTGCCAGCAGCCCTTTACCGGGACAGGGGGCGCGCGGCTACACCTTC.

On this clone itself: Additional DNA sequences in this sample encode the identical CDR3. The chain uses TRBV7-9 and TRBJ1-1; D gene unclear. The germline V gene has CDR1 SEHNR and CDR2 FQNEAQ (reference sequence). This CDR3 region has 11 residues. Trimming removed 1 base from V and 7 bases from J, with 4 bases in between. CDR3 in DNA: TGTGCCAGCAGCTTAGGGCTTGAAGCTTTCTTT. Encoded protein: CASSLGLEAFF.

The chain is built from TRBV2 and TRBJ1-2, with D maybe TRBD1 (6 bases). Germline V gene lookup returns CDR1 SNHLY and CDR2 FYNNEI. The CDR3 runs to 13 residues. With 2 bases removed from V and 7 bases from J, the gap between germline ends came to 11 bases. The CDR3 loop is CASSENRVGGYTF. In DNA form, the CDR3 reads TGTGCCAGCAGTGAAAACAGGGTTGGTGGCTACACCTTC. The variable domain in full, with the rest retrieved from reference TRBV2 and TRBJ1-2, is EPEVTQTPSHQVTQMGQEVILRCVPISNHLYFYWYRQILGQKVEFLVSFYNNEISEKSEIFDDQFSVERPDGSNFTLKIRSTKLEDSAMYFCASSENRVGGYTFGSGTRLTVV.

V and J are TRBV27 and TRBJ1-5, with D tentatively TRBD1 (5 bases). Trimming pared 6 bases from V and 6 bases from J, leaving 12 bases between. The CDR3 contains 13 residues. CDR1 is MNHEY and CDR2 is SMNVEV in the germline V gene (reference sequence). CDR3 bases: TGTGCCAGCAGGGGGGGTTGGAGTCAGCCCCAGCATTTT. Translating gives CASRGGWSQPQHF.

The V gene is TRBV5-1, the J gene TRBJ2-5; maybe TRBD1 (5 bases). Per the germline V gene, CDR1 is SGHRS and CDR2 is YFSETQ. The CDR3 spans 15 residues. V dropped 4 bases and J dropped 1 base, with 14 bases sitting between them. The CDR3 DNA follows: TGCGCCAGCAGCGCAGGGCGGACACTCCAAGAGACCCAGTACTTC. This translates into CASSAGRTLQETQYF.

This chain's CDR3 is CASSLGTSDHEQYF. CDR3 nucleotide sequence: TGTGCCAGCAGCTTGGGGACTAGCGACCACGAGCAGTACTTC. The chain combines TRBV5-6 with TRBJ2-7; 9 positions match TRBD2. The germline CDR1 and CDR2 sequences are SGHDT and YYEEEE. V lost 0 bases to trimming and J lost 5 bases; unmatched junction nucleotides: 3. The CDR3 totals 14 residues.

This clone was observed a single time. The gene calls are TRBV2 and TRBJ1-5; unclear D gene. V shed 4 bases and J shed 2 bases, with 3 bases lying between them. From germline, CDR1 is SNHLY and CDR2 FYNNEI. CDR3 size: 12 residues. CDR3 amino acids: CASSAGNQPQHF. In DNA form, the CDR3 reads TGTGCCAGCAGTGCGGGCAATCAGCCCCAGCATTTT.

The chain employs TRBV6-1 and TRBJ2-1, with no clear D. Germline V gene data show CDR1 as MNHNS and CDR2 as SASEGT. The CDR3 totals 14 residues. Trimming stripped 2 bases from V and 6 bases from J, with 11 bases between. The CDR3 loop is CASSELKSGNEQFF. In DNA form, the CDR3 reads TGTGCCAGCAGTGAACTAAAAAGTGGCAATGAGCAGTTCTTC.